Presented here are 31 T cell receptor beta chains from one specimen sequenced in a study of blood T cell repertoires in COVID-19. Method: immunoSEQ multiplex PCR; TCRdb's copy keeps in-frame clones and lacks some. The sample shows 250,000 or so clones, 83% of them seen only once. Sequencing used PBMCs or T cells enriched from blood (not recorded which). Receptor source: a woman in her 40s who had been exposed to COVID-19.

The J gene is TRBJ1-2, the V gene TRBV19; TRBD1 matches 12 bases. The CDR3 extends over 16 amino acids. Losses at the gene ends were 3 bases for V and 6 bases for J; bases not matched to a gene: 8. CDR1 and CDR2 (germline): LNHDA, SQIVND (reference sequence). CDR3 in amino acids: CASSMAGTGGINGYTF. The CDR3 DNA follows: TGTGCCAGTAGTATGGCCGGGACAGGGGGCATAAATGGCTACACCTTC.

The chain carries TRBV5-4 and TRBJ1-2, with TRBD1 as a possible D gene (5 bases). V lost 2 bases to trimming and J lost 5 bases, with 10 bases between them. This CDR3 has 13 residues. The germline V gene encodes CDR1 SGHNT and CDR2 YYREEE (reference sequence). The DNA of the CDR3 is TGTGCCAGCAGCTTCAGGGAAGGGTATGGCTACACCTTC. This gives the protein CASSFREGYGYTF.

This clone was observed a handful of times. CDR3 in amino acids: CSVEEGGRGASTDTQYF. The DNA for the CDR3 is TGCAGCGTTGAAGAAGGGGGTCGGGGAGCTAGCACAGATACGCAGTATTTT. The V and J genes are TRBV29-1 and TRBJ2-3; tentatively, D is TRBD1 (6 bases). V lost 0 bases and J lost 0, with 16 bases in between. Germline V gene sequence: CDR1 SQVTM, CDR2 ANQGSEA. This CDR3 has 17 amino acids.

This clone was seen just once. The V gene is TRBV11-2, the J gene TRBJ1-2; possible D gene TRBD1, 6 bases. V was trimmed by 7 bases and J by 4 bases, leaving 13 bases between them. The CDR3 sequence is 13 residues long. Germline V lookup: CDR1 SGHAT, CDR2 FQNNGV. In nucleotides, the CDR3 is TGTGCCAGCACCAGGGGCGGAAGCTATGGCTACACCTTC. This sequence encodes CASTRGGSYGYTF.

The V call is TRBV2, the J call TRBJ1-5; D is uncertain. V gave up 2 bases and J gave up 6 bases, with 8 bases separating them. CDR3 length equals 13 residues. Germline V CDR1 and CDR2: SNHLY, FYNNEI. CDR3 amino acids: CASSEPNSQPQHF. The CDR3 region has the DNA TGTGCCAGCAGTGAACCCAACAGTCAGCCCCAGCATTTT.

The chain employs TRBV29-1 and TRBJ1-2; 7 bases map to TRBD1. The V gene's germline CDR1 is SQVTM and CDR2 ANQGSEA. This CDR3 spans 12 amino acids. The CDR3 bases are TGCACCACCGGAGGGACAGATTATGGCTACACCTTC. Amino acid sequence: CTTGGTDYGYTF.

This chain links TRBV18 with TRBJ1-2, with 8 bases lining up with TRBD1. The V gene end was trimmed by 7 bases and the J gene end by 4 bases; junction bases not matched to a gene: 2. Germline V lookup: CDR1 KGHSH, CDR2 LQKENI. The CDR3 length is 12 residues. Here the CDR3 reads CASLDRAYGYTF. For the CDR3, the DNA is TGTGCCAGCTTGGACAGGGCCTATGGCTACACCTTC.

The chain recombines TRBV10-3 with TRBJ1-3; D remains unclear. The germline CDR1 and CDR2 sequences are ENHRY and SYGVKD. Trimming cost V 2 bases and J 3 bases, with 14 bases left between them. The CDR3 length is 16 residues. CDR3 in amino acids: CAISEPRVLGGNTIYF. Here the CDR3 DNA reads TGTGCCATCAGTGAGCCGAGGGTCCTGGGTGGAAACACCATATATTTT.

The chain is built from TRBV7-9 and TRBJ1-4, with TRBD1 matching 7 bases. The germline gives CDR1 SEHNR, CDR2 FQNEAQ (reference sequence). CDR3 length equals 16 residues. V lost 5 bases, J lost 0 bases, and 6 bases stayed unmatched. The CDR3 here is CASSLGTASTNEKLFF. The CDR3 region has the DNA TGTGCCAGCAGCCTCGGGACAGCTTCAACTAATGAAAAACTGTTTTTT.

As concerns this clone: Within the sample, other DNA sequences also encode this same CDR3. This chain joins TRBV5-1 and TRBJ1-5, with 7 bases aligning to TRBD1. Per the germline V gene, CDR1 is SGHRS and CDR2 is YFSETQ. This CDR3 has 15 amino acids. V was clipped by 0 bases and J by 4 bases; unmatched bases: 4. As DNA, the CDR3 is TGCGCCAGCAGCTTGGAGGGGGCGGGGAATCAGCCCCAGCATTTT. Its translation is CASSLEGAGNQPQHF.

This chain joins TRBV7-8 and TRBJ2-7, with 9 nucleotides matching TRBD1. This CDR3 has 14 residues. Germline lookup yields CDR1 SGHVS and CDR2 FQNEAQ. The ends lost 5 bases at V and 2 bases at J; junction bases unmatched: 4. The DNA for the CDR3 is TGTGCCAGCAGCCAGGGACAGGGCACCTACGAGCAGTACTTC. Encoded protein: CASSQGQGTYEQYF.

The genes are TRBV4-1 and TRBJ1-2; no firm D call. Trimming took off 3 bases at V and 4 bases at J, with 12 bases between the two ends. CDR3 size: 14 residues. The germline V gene encodes CDR1 MGHRA and CDR2 YSYEKL. The CDR3 region has the DNA TGCGCCAGCAGCCATGGAGGGATCGCCTATGGCTACACCTTC. Its protein product is CASSHGGIAYGYTF.

This clone was observed a few times. The gene calls are TRBV6-6 and TRBJ1-5; unclear D gene. The CDR3 runs 12 residues. V gave up 7 bases and J gave up 4 bases, with 8 bases separating them. CDR1 and CDR2 from the germline V gene are MNHNY and SVGAGI (reference sequence). In DNA form, the CDR3 reads TGTGCCAGCACGTCAGGAAATCAGCCCCAGCATTTT. Protein: CASTSGNQPQHF.

The chain carries TRBV6-1 and TRBJ2-3; no firm D call. This CDR3 has 12 amino acids. CDR1 and CDR2 from the germline V gene are MNHNS and SASEGT. V shed 2 bases and J shed 7 bases, with 7 bases lying between them. The CDR3 loop reads CASSESRYTQYF. The CDR3 bases are TGTGCCAGCAGTGAAAGCCGGTATACGCAGTATTTT.

This clone was detected a few times. This chain joins TRBV5-6 and TRBJ1-5; weak D call: TRBD1 (5 bases). The CDR3 extends over 13 amino acids. The germline V gene has CDR1 SGHDT and CDR2 YYEEEE. V dropped 3 bases and J dropped 3 bases, with 7 bases sitting between them. Here the CDR3 DNA reads TGTGCCAGCAGCTGGGGCAACAATCAGCCCCAGCATTTT. Translation: CASSWGNNQPQHF.

This chain uses TRBV11-1 with TRBJ2-1; perhaps TRBD2 as D (6 bases). The CDR3 contains 16 residues. Germline values: CDR1 SGHAT, CDR2 FQDESV (reference sequence). The germline V and J ends were trimmed by 1 base and 5 bases, with 15 bases remaining between them. DNA of the CDR3: TGTGCCAGCAGCTTAGTTATAGAGGGACTCCACAATGAGCAGTTCTTC. This translates into CASSLVIEGLHNEQFF. The full variable domain, in which reference TRBV11-1 and TRBJ2-1 provide the parts outside the CDR3, is EAEVAQSPRYKITEKSQAVAFWCDPISGHATLYWYRQILGQGPELLVQFQDESVVDDSQLPKDRFSAERLKGVDSTLKIQPAELGDSAMYLCASSLVIEGLHNEQFFGPGTRLTVL.

CDR3 region: CASSLSAGGLLHEQFF. The CDR3 region has the DNA TGTGCCAGCAGTTTATCGGCGGGGGGGCTTCTTCATGAGCAGTTCTTC. This sequence joins TRBV27 and TRBJ2-1, with 9 bases identical to TRBD2. The CDR3 sequence is 16 residues long. J lost 8 bases, V lost 0 bases, and 8 bases had no gene match. CDR1 is MNHEY, CDR2 SMNVEV, per germline (reference sequence).

The chain is built from TRBV11-1 and TRBJ1-2, with D tentatively TRBD1 (6 bases). The germline gives CDR1 SGHAT, CDR2 FQDESV (reference sequence). Trimming left V 5 bases short and J 4 bases short, with 14 bases between. CDR3 length equals 14 residues. This chain's CDR3 is CASSPDRISYGYTF. CDR3 nucleotides: TGTGCCAGCAGCCCTGACAGGATCAGCTATGGCTACACCTTC.

This sequence joins TRBV5-4 and TRBJ1-2; TRBD1 aligns across 8 bases. The germline gives CDR1 SGHNT, CDR2 YYREEE (reference sequence). J was trimmed by 7 bases and V by 1 base; bases with no gene match: 3. The length of the CDR3 is 13 residues. The DNA of the CDR3 is TGTGCCAGCAGCTTGCAGGGGGCGGGTGGCTACACCTTC. This codes for CASSLQGAGGYTF.

This chain uses TRBV2 with TRBJ2-6; D possibly corresponds to TRBD1 (5 bases). CDR3 length: 16 amino acids. Trimming cost V 3 bases and J 0 bases, with 9 bases left between them. CDR1 and CDR2 (germline): SNHLY, FYNNEI. CDR3 protein: CASSDKTDSGANVLTF. The CDR3 DNA reads TGTGCCAGCAGTGATAAGACAGACTCTGGGGCCAACGTCCTGACTTTC.

V usage is TRBV7-8 and J usage is TRBJ2-7; maybe TRBD1 (5 bases). The germline V gene has CDR1 SGHVS and CDR2 FQNEAQ. V was pared by 5 bases and J by 2 bases, with 13 bases between. The CDR3 spans 14 residues. CDR3 loop: CASSIADRAYEQYF. CDR3 sequence (DNA): TGTGCCAGCAGCATCGCCGACAGAGCCTACGAGCAGTACTTC.

This clone was seen only once. The rearrangement links TRBV18 to TRBJ1-3; TRBD1 agrees at 7 bases. Germline CDR1 KGHSH, CDR2 LQKENI. V lost 6 bases and J lost 0; bases outside the gene matches: 8. The CDR3 is 16 residues long. The DNA for the CDR3 is TGTGCCAGCTCGATACGACAGGGAACCTCTGGAAACACCATATATTTT. As protein: CASSIRQGTSGNTIYF.

This chain joins TRBV7-2 and TRBJ2-1; TRBD2 matches at 12 bases. Germline V lookup: CDR1 SGHTA, CDR2 FQGNSA. The CDR3 totals 15 residues. V shed 2 bases and J 5 bases; nucleotides not matched to a gene: 1. The CDR3 here is CASSLRLAGDNEQFF. CDR3 sequence (DNA): TGTGCCAGCAGCTTAAGACTAGCGGGGGACAATGAGCAGTTCTTC.

J is TRBJ1-1 and V is TRBV19, with 8 bases lining up with TRBD1. Unmatched junction bases numbered 6, after V lost 7 bases and J lost 8 bases. CDR1 and CDR2 (germline): LNHDA, SQIVND (reference sequence). The CDR3 sequence is 12 residues long. In nucleotides, the CDR3 is TGTGCCAGTACCGGACAGGGTTTCGAAGCTTTCTTT. Translation gives CASTGQGFEAFF.

This clone has only one observation. The chain couples TRBV5-4 to TRBJ2-5, with 7 bases matching TRBD1. The CDR3 consists of 14 residues. V lost 0 bases, J lost 6 bases, and 5 bases stayed unmatched. The germline CDR1 and CDR2 sequences are SGHNT and YYREEE (reference sequence). CDR3 amino acids: CASSLARDRQTQYF. For the CDR3, the DNA is TGTGCCAGCAGCTTGGCCCGGGACAGACAGACCCAGTACTTC. The full variable domain, completed using reference TRBV5-4 and TRBJ2-5, is ETGVTQSPTHLIKTRGQQVTLRCSSQSGHNTVSWYQQALGQGPQFIFQYYREEENGRGNFPPRFSGLQFPNYSSELNVNALELDDSALYLCASSLARDRQTQYFGPGTRLLVL.

A few counts support this clone. The V gene is TRBV18, the J gene TRBJ2-7; 7 bases agree with TRBD1. The germline V gene encodes CDR1 KGHSH and CDR2 LQKENI. The CDR3 is 14 residues long. J gave up 3 bases and V 5 bases, and 7 bases lay outside the gene matches. The CDR3 loop is CASSGRQGVYEQYF. CDR3 nucleotides: TGTGCCAGCTCAGGTAGACAGGGAGTCTACGAGCAGTACTTC.

The chain recombines TRBV12-5 with TRBJ2-3; weak D call: TRBD1 (7 bases). The V end was cut by 0 bases, the J end by 5 bases, with 24 bases between. This CDR3 is built from 19 residues. Germline CDR1 LGHNT, CDR2 FRNRAP. The CDR3: CASGLVQGGGQLAGDTQYF. CDR3 coding DNA: TGTGCTAGTGGTTTGGTACAAGGGGGCGGACAACTAGCAGGAGATACGCAGTATTTT.

The V and J genes are TRBV7-9 and TRBJ1-3, with TRBD1 matching 10 bases. The trim removed 5 bases at V and 0 bases at J, leaving 10 bases unmatched. Looked up from germline, CDR1 is SEHNR and CDR2 is FQNEAQ (reference sequence). The CDR3 extends over 18 amino acids. The DNA for the CDR3 is TGTGCCAGCAGCCGGGGACAGGGGCTATCCAGCTCTGGAAACACCATATATTTT. Encoded protein: CASSRGQGLSSSGNTIYF.

This chain uses TRBV6-5 with TRBJ1-2; 8 nucleotides align to TRBD1. Germline values: CDR1 MNHEY, CDR2 SVGAGI. The CDR3 runs 14 residues. Losses at the gene ends were 8 bases for V and 7 bases for J; bases not matched to a gene: 12. CDR3 residues: CASYLFQGARGYTF. CDR3 nucleotides: TGTGCCAGCTACCTCTTCCAGGGGGCGCGTGGCTACACCTTC.

The genes are TRBV7-3 and TRBJ1-3; possible D gene TRBD1, 5 bases. CDR1 and CDR2 (germline): SGHTA, FQGTGA. This CDR3 contains 15 residues. V was trimmed by 5 bases and J by 2 bases, leaving 13 bases between them. Written as DNA, the CDR3 is TGTGCCAGCAGCATCGCGGGGGGAGCTGGAAACACCATATATTTT. This gives the protein CASSIAGGAGNTIYF.

The V and J genes are TRBV7-2 and TRBJ2-7, with 12 positions matching TRBD2. CDR3 length equals 14 residues. V shed 1 base, J shed 6 bases, and the junction held 1 base outside the gene matches. CDR1 is SGHTA, CDR2 FQGNSA, per germline. For the CDR3, the DNA is TGTGCCAGCAGCTTAGGGACTAGCGGGGCCGAGCAGTACTTC. Translating gives CASSLGTSGAEQYF. Combining the CDR3 with reference TRBV7-2 and TRBJ2-7 gives the whole variable domain GAGVSQSPSNKVTEKGKDVELRCDPISGHTALYWYRQSLGQGLEFLIYFQGNSAPDKSGLPSDRFSAERTGGSVSTLTIQRTQQEDSAVYLCASSLGTSGAEQYFGPGTRLTVT.